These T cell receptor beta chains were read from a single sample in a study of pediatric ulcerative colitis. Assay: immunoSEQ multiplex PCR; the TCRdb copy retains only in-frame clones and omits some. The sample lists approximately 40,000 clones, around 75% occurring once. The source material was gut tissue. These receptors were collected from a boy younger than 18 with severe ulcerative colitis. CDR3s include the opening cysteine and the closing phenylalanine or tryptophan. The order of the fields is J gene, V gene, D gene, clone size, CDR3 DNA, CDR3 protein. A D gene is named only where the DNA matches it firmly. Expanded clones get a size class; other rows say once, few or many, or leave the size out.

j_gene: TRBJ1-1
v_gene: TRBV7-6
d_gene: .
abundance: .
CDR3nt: TGTGCCAGCAGCTTAGCTCGGTTCACTGAAGCTTTCTTT
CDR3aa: CASSLARFTEAFF

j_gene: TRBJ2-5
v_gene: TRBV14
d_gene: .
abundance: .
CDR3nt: TGTGCCAGCAGCCAAGGCTCCCTCTTGGGAGAGACCCAGTACTTC
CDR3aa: CASSQGSLLGETQYF

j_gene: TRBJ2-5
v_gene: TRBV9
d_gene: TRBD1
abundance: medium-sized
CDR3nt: TGTGCCAGCAGCGTAGGGACAGGCCCAGTGGAGACCCAGTACTTC
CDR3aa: CASSVGTGPVETQYF

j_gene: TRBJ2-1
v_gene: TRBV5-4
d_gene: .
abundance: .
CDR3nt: TGTGCCAGCAGCAAGGAAGGGGATGAGCAGTTCTTC
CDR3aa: CASSKEGDEQFF

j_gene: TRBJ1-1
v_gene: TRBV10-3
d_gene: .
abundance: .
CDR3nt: TGTGCCATCAGTGAGTCTTTAGGAGGGGGTGCCACTGAAGCTTTCTTT
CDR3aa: CAISESLGGGATEAFF

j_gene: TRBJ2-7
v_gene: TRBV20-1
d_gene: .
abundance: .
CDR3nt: TGCAGTGCTAGTGAGGGTCACGAGCAGTACTTC
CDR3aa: CSASEGHEQYF

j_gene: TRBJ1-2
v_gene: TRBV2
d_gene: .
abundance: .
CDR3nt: TGTGCCAGCAGTGAAGTTGACGGGGGCATCTATGGCTACACCTTC
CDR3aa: CASSEVDGGIYGYTF

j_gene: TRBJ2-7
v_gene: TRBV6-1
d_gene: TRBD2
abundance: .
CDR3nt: TGTGCCAGCAGTGAAGTCAGAGGGTTGGGGGGGAACTACGAGCAGTACTTC
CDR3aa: CASSEVRGLGGNYEQYF

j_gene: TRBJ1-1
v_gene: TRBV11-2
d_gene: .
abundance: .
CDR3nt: TGTGCCAGCAGCTTAGATGCTGAAGCTTTCTTT
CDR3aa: CASSLDAEAFF

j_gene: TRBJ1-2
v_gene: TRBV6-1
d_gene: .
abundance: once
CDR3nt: TGTGCCAGCAGTGAAAGGGCAGGGAAGCCTTTATGGGGCTACACCTTC
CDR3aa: CASSERAGKPLWGYTF

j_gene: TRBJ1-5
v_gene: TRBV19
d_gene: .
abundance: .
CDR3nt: TGTGCCAGCCGATCCCCGGGGGCCACGGTTCCCCAGCATTTT
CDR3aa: CASRSPGATVPQHF

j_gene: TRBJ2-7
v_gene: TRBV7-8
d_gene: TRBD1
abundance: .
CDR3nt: TGTGCCAGCAGCTCGAACAGGGGCTACGAGCAGTACTTC
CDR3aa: CASSSNRGYEQYF

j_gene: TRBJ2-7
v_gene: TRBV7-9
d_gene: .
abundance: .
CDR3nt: TGTGCCAGCAGCTTAGGGGGACAAGCCCACGAGCAGTACTTC
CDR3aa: CASSLGGQAHEQYF

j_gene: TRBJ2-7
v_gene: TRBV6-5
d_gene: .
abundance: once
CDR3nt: TGTGCCAGCAGTTACTCGCGGGAGCAGTACTTC
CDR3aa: CASSYSREQYF

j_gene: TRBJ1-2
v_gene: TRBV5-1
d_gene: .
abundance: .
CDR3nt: TGCGCCAGCAGCGTAGACGCATATGGCTACACCTTC
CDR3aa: CASSVDAYGYTF

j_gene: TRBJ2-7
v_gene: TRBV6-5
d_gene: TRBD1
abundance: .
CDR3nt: TGTGCCAGCAGTTACTCTTTCGGACAGGGCGAGCAGTACTTC
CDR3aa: CASSYSFGQGEQYF

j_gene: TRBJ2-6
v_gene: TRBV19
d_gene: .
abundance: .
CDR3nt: TGTGCCAGTAGTCCGCCGGGTGGGGCCAACGTCCTGACTTTC
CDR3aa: CASSPPGGANVLTF

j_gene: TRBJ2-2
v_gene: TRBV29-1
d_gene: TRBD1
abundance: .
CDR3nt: TGCAGCGCCGTGACAGGGACCGGGGAGCTGTTTTTT
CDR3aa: CSAVTGTGELFF

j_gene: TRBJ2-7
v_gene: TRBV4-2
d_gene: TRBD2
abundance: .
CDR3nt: TGTGCCAGCAGCCAAGACCTAGCGGGGGGCTACGAGCAGTACTTC
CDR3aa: CASSQDLAGGYEQYF

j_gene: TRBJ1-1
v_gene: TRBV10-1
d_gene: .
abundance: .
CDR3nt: TGCGCCAGCAGCCCCGGGGGTATGAACACTGAAGCTTTCTTT
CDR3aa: CASSPGGMNTEAFF

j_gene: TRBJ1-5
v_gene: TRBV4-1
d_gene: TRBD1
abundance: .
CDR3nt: TGCGCCAGCAGCCCTTGGACAGGGGGTGATCAGCCCCAGCATTTT
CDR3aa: CASSPWTGGDQPQHF

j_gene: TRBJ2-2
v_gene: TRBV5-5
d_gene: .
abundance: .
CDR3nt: TGTGCCAGCAGCAGGGACTCCACCACCGGGGAGCTGTTTTTT
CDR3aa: CASSRDSTTGELFF

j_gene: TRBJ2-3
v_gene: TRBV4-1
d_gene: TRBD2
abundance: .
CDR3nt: TGCGCCAGCAGTAGACTAGCGGGGAGGACAGATACGCAGTATTTT
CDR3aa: CASSRLAGRTDTQYF

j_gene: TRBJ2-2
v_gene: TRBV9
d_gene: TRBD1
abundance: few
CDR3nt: TGTGCCAGCAGCGCCCCGGGACAGACGATTCCCGGGGAGCTGTTTTTT
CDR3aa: CASSAPGQTIPGELFF

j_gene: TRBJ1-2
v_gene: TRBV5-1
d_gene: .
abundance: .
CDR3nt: TGCGCCAGCAAAAAAGACGGCACAGCAATAAGCTATGGCTACACCTTC
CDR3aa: CASKKDGTAISYGYTF

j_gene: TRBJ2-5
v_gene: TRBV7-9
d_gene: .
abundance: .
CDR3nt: TGTGCCAGCAGCTTAGCGCAAACAGGGTCTGAGACCCAGTACTTC
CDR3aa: CASSLAQTGSETQYF

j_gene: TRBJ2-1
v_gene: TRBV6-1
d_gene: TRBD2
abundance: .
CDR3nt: TGTGCCAGCAGTGTAGATTTCCGATCGGGGGGTGAGCAGTTCTTC
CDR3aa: CASSVDFRSGGEQFF

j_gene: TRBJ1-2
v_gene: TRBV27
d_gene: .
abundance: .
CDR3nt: TGTGCCAGCAGCGCGAACCCCGGCACCTATGGCTACACCTTC
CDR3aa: CASSANPGTYGYTF

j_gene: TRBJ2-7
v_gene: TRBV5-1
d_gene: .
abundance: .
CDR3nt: TGCGCCAGCAGCGCCGGGTACGAGCAGTACTTC
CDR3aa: CASSAGYEQYF

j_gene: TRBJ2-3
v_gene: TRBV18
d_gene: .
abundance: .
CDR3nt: TGTGCCAGCTCACCACTAGTGGGGGCCACAGATACGCAGTATTTT
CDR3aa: CASSPLVGATDTQYF

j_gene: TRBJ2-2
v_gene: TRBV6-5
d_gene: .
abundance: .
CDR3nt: TGTGCCAGCAGTTACGTGGGGGGGCTGACCGGGGAGCTGTTTTTT
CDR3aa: CASSYVGGLTGELFF

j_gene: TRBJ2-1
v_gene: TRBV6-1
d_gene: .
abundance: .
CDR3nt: TGTGCCAGCAGTGCCTCCCGCTCCTACAATGAGCAGTTCTTC
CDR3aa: CASSASRSYNEQFF

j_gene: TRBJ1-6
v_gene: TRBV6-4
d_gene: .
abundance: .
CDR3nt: TGTGCCAGCAGTGATATTCCAGGACTAAATTCACCCCTCCACTTT
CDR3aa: CASSDIPGLNSPLHF

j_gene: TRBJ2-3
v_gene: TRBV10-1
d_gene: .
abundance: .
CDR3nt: TGCGCCATCCCGACAGGAGTGTTCTCTAGCACAGATACGCAGTATTTT
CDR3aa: CAIPTGVFSSTDTQYF

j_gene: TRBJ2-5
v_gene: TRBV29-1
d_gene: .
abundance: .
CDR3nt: TGCAGCGTTGAAGGGGCTAGTGAGACCCAGTACTTC
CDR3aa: CSVEGASETQYF

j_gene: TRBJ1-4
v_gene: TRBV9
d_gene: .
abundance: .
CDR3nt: TGTGCCAGCAGCGTGGATTCCCTACCGGAAAAACTGTTTTTT
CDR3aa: CASSVDSLPEKLFF

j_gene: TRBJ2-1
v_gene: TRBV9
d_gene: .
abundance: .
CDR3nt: TGTGCCAGCGGGGGCGTGGTCTACAATGAGCAGTTCTTC
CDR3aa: CASGGVVYNEQFF

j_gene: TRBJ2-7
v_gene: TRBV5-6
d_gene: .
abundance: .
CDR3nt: TGTGCCAGCAGCGCACAACTAGTAAGGTACGAGCAGTACTTC
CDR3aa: CASSAQLVRYEQYF

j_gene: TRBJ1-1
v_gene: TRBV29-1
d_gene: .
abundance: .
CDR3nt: TGCAGCGTTGATCCGCACCTCACTGAAGCTTTCTTT
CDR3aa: CSVDPHLTEAFF

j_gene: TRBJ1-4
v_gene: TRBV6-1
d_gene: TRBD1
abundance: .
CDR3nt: TGTGCCAGCAGTGATCACAGGGGTAGGGGATGGAGTGAAAAACTGTTTTTT
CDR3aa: CASSDHRGRGWSEKLFF

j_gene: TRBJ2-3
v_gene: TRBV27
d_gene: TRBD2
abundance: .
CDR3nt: TGTGCCAGCAGTCCGTCGTTGGGGGGGGGCACAGATACGCAGTATTTT
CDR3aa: CASSPSLGGGTDTQYF

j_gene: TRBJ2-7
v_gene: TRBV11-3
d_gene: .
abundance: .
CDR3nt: TGTGCCAGCAGCACAAAGGACTCTTCTTCCTACGAGCAGTACTTC
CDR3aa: CASSTKDSSSYEQYF

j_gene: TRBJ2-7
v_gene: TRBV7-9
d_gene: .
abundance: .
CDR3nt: TGTGCCAGCAGCCCCCCAGGCTCCTACGAGCAGTACTTC
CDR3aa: CASSPPGSYEQYF

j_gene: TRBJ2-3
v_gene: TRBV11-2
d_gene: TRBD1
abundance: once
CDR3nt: TGTGCCAGCAGCCCGAGGACAGGAGAGTTTGCAGATACGCAGTATTTT
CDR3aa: CASSPRTGEFADTQYF

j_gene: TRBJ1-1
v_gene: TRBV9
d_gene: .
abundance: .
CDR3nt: TGTGCCAGCAGCGGAGAAACAGGGAAGGGGAACACTGAAGCTTTCTTT
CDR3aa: CASSGETGKGNTEAFF

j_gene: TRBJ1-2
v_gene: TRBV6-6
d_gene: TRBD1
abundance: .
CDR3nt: TGTGCCAGCAGTTCTAGGACAGGGGGTAACTATGGCTACACCTTC
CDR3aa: CASSSRTGGNYGYTF

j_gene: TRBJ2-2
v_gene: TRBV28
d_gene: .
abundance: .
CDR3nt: TGTGCCAGCAGTCCCCTCTCTTGGAACACCGGGGAGCTGTTTTTT
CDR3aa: CASSPLSWNTGELFF

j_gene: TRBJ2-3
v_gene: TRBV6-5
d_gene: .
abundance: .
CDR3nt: TGTGCCAGCAGTCTCCGGCCCCGGGGCACAGATACGCAGTATTTT
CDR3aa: CASSLRPRGTDTQYF

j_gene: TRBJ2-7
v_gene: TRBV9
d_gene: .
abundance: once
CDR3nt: TGTGCCAGCAGAGTACTCTTACTACAAATCCACGAGCAGTACTTC
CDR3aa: CASRVLLLQIHEQYF

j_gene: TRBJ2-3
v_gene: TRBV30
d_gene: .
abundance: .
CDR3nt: TGTGCCTGGAGAAATGGGATCTCTAGCACAGATACGCAGTATTTT
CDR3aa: CAWRNGISSTDTQYF

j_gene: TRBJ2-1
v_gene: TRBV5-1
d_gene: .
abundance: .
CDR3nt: TGCGCCAGCAGCCTCGAGAGTGAGCAGTTCTTC
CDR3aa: CASSLESEQFF

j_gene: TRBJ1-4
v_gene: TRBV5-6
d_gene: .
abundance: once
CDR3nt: TGTGCCAGCAGCCCCCAGAATGAAAAACTGTTTTTT
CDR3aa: CASSPQNEKLFF

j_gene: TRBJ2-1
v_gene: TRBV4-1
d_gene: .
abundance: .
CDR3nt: TGCGCCAGCAGGGGGGTGGGGTTGAGCTCCTACAATGAGCAGTTCTTC
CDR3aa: CASRGVGLSSYNEQFF

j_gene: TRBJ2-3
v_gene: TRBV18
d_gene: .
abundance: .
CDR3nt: TGTGCCAGCTCACTAAAGGCACAGGGCCGCACAGATACGCAGTATTTT
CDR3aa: CASSLKAQGRTDTQYF